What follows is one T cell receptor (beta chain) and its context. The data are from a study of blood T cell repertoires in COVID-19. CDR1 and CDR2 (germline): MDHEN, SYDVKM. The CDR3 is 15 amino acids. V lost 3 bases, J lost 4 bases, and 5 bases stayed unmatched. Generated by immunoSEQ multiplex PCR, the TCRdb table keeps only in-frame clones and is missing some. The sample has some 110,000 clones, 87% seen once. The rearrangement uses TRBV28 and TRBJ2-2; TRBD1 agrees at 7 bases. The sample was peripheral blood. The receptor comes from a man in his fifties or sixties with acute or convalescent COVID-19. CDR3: CASSFLSGGTGELFF. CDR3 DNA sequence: TGTGCCAGCAGTTTCCTCTCAGGGGGCACCGGGGAGCTGTTTTTT.